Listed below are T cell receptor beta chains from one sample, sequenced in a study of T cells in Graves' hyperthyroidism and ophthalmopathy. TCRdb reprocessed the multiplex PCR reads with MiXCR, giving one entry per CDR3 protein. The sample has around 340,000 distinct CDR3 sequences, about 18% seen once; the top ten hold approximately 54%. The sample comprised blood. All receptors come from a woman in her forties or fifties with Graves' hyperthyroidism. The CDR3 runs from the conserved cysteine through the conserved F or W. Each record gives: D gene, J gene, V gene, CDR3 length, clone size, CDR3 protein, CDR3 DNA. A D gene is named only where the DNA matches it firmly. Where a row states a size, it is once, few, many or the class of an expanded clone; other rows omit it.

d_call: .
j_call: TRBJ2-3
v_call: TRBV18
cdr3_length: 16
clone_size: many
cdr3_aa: CASSPQGGVNTDTQYF
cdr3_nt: TGTGCCAGCTCACCCCAGGGCGGGGTTAACACAGATACGCAGTATTTT

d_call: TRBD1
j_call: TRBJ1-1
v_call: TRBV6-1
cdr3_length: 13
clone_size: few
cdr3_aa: CATGRDRGMEAFF
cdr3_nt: TGTGCCACTGGAAGGGACAGGGGGATGGAAGCTTTCTTT

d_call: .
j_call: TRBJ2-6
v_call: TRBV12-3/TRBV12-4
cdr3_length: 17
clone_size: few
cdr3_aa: CASSLKTAAAGANVLTF
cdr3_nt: TGTGCCAGCAGTTTAAAGACAGCCGCCGCTGGGGCCAACGTCCTGACTTTC

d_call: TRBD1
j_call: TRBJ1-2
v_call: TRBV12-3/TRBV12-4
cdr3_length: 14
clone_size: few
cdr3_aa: CASRLTGVPYGYTF
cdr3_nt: TGTGCCAGCAGACTCACAGGGGTTCCCTATGGCTACACCTTC

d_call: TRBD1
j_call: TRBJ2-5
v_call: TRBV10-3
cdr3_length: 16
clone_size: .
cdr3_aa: CAISQLRQGSSETQYF
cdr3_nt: TGTGCCATCAGCCAACTCCGACAGGGATCTTCGGAGACCCAGTACTTC

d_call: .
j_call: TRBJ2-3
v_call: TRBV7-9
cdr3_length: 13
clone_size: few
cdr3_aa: CASRKEIPDTQYF
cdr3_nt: TGTGCCAGCAGAAAAGAGATTCCAGATACGCAGTATTTT

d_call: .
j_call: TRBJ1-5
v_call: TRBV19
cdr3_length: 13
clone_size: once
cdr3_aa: CASSLSQEQPQHF
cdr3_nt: TGTGCCAGTAGTTTATCCCAGGAACAGCCCCAGCATTTT

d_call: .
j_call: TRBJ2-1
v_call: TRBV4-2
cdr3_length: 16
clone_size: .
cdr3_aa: CASSQESVNLYNEQFF
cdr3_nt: TGTGCCAGCAGCCAAGAATCGGTTAACTTATACAATGAGCAGTTCTTC

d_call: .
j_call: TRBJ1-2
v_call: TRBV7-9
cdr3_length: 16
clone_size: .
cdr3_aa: CASSQNLFGGSYGYTF
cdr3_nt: TGTGCCAGCAGCCAGAACTTATTTGGGGGTTCCTATGGCTACACCTTC

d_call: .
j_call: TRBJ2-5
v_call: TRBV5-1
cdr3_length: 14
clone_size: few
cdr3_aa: CASSSSGERETQYF
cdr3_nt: TGCGCCAGCAGCTCATCAGGGGAGCGAGAGACCCAGTACTTC

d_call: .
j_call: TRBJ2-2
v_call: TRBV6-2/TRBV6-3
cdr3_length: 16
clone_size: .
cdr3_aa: CASNPSGALNTGELFF
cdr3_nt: TGTGCCAGCAATCCCTCGGGTGCCCTGAACACCGGGGAGCTGTTTTTT

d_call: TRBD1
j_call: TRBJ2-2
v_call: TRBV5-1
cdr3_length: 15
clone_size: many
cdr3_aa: CASSLEGGAAGELFF
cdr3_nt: TGCGCCAGCAGCTTGGAAGGGGGCGCTGCGGGGGAGCTGTTTTTT

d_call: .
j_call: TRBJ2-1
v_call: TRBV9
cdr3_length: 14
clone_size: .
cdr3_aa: CASSEEVNRDEQFF
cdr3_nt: TGTGCCAGCAGCGAAGAGGTGAACAGGGATGAGCAGTTCTTC

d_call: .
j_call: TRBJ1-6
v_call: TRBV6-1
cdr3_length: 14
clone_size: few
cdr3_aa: CASSFAGYNSPLHF
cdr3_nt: TGTGCCAGCAGTTTCGCGGGATATAATTCACCCCTCCACTTT

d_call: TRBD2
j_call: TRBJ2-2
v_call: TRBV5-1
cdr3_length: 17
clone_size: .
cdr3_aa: CASSLPSGRENTGELFF
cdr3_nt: TGCGCCAGCAGCTTGCCTAGCGGGAGGGAAAACACCGGGGAGCTGTTTTTT

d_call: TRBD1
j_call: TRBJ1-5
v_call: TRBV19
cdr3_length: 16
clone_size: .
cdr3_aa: CASSIVGTGGNQPQHF
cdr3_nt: TGTGCCAGTAGTATTGTTGGGACAGGGGGGAATCAGCCCCAGCATTTT

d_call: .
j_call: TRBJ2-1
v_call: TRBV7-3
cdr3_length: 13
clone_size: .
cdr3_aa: CASSLTMASEQFF
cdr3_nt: TGTGCCAGCAGCTTAACGATGGCTTCCGAGCAGTTCTTC

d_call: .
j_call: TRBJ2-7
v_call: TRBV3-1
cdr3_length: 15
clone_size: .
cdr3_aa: CASSQEGTHSYEQYF
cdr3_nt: TGTGCCAGCAGCCAAGAAGGGACTCACTCCTACGAGCAGTACTTC

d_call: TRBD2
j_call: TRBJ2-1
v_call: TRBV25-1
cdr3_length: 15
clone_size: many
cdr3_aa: CASSEGGGRHNEQFF
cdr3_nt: TGTGCCAGCAGTGAAGGGGGAGGGAGGCACAATGAGCAGTTCTTC

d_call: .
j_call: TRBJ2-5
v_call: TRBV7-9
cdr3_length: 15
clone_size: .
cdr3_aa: CASSLIQDFQETQYF
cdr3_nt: TGTGCCAGCAGCTTAATCCAGGACTTTCAAGAGACCCAGTACTTC

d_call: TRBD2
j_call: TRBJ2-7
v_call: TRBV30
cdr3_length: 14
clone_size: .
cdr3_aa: CASSVASGNYEQYF
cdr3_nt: TGTGCCAGCAGCGTAGCTAGCGGGAACTACGAGCAGTACTTC

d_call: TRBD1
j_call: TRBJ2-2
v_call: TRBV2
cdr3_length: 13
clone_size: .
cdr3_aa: CAGGQGVTGELFF
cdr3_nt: TGTGCCGGCGGACAGGGCGTCACCGGGGAGCTGTTTTTT

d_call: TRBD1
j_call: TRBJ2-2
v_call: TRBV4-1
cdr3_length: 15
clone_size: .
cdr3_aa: CASSQEQGITGELFF
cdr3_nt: TGCGCCAGCAGCCAGGAACAGGGGATTACCGGGGAGCTGTTTTTT

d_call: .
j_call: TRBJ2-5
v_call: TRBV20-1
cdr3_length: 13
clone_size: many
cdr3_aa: CSARWGYQETQYF
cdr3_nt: TGCAGTGCTAGGTGGGGGTACCAAGAGACCCAGTACTTC

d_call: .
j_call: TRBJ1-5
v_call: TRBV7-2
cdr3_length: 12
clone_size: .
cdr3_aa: CASSLNGEPQHF
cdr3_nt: TGTGCCAGCAGCTTAAATGGCGAGCCCCAGCATTTT

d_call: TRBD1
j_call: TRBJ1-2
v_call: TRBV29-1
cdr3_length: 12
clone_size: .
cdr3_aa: CSVGTGAQGYTF
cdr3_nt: TGCAGCGTTGGGACAGGGGCGCAGGGCTACACCTTC

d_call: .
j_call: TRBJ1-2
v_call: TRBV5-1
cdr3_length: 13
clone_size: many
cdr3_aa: CASSLQSNYGYTF
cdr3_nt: TGCGCCAGCAGCTTACAGTCGAACTATGGCTACACCTTC

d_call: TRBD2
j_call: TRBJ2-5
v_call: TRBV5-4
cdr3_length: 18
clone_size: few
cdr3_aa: CASSPGLAGGGGQETQYF
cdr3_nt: TGTGCCAGCAGCCCTGGACTAGCGGGAGGGGGGGGCCAAGAGACCCAGTACTTC

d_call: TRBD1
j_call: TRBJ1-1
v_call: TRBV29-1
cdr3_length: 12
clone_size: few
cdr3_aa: CSVDQGDTEAFF
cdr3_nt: TGCAGCGTTGATCAGGGGGACACTGAAGCTTTCTTT

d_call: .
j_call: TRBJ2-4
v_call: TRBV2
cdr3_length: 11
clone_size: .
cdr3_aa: CASSERTLQYF
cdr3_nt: TGTGCCAGCAGTGAAAGGACTCTTCAGTACTTC

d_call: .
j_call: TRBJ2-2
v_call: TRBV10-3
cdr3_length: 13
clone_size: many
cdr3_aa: CAISEGGTGELFF
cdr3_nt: TGTGCCATCAGTGAGGGAGGTACCGGGGAGCTGTTTTTT

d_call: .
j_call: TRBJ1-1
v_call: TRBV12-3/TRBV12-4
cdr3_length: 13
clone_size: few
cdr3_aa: CASSPTGYPEAFF
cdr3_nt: TGTGCCAGCAGTCCAACAGGGTATCCTGAAGCTTTCTTT

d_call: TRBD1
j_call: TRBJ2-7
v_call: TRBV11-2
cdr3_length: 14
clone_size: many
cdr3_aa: CASSELGQRREQYF
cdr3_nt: TGTGCCAGCAGCGAATTGGGACAGCGACGCGAGCAGTACTTC

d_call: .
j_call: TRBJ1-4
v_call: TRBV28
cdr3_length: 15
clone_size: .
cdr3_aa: CASSWGGNAREKLFF
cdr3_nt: TGTGCCAGCAGTTGGGGCGGGAATGCTCGGGAAAAACTGTTTTTT

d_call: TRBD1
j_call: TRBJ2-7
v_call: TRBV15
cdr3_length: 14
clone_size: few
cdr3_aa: CATGSGTDTYEQYF
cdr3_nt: TGTGCCACCGGTTCCGGGACAGATACCTACGAGCAGTACTTC

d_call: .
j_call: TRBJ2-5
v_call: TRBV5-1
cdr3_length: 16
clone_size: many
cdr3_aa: CASSPALTALGETQYF
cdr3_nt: TGCGCCAGCAGCCCGGCACTGACCGCCCTCGGGGAGACCCAGTACTTC

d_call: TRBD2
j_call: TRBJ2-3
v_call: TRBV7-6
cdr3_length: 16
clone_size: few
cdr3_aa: CASSGPGLAGSDTQYF
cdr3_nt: TGTGCCAGCAGCGGGCCGGGACTAGCGGGATCAGATACGCAGTATTTT

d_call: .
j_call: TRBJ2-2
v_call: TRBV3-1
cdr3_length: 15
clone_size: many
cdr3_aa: CASSQDLERTGELFF
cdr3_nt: TGTGCCAGCAGCCAAGATCTTGAGAGGACCGGGGAGCTGTTTTTT

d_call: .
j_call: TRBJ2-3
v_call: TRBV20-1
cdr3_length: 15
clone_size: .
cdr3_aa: CSAKGTSSSTDTQYF
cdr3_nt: TGCAGTGCCAAGGGGACTTCATCTAGCACAGATACGCAGTATTTT

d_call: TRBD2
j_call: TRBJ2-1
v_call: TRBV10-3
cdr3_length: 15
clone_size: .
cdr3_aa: CAISVGGRDPNEQFF
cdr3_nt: TGTGCCATCAGTGTAGGCGGGAGGGACCCCAATGAGCAGTTCTTC

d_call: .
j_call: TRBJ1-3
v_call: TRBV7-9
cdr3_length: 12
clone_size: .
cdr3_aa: CASSLDRDPIYF
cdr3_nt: TGTGCCAGCAGCTTAGATCGGGACCCCATATATTTT

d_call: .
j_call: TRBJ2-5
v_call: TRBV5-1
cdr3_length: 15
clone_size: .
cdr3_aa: CASSPAGEQQETQYF
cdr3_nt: TGCGCCAGCAGCCCTGCTGGGGAACAACAAGAGACCCAGTACTTC

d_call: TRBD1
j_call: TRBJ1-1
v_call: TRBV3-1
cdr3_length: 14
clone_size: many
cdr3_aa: CASSRRTGWSEAFF
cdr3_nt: TGTGCCAGCAGCCGAAGGACAGGTTGGAGTGAAGCTTTCTTT

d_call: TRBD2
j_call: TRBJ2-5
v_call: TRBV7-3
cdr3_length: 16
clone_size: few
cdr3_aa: CASSLLGLAGAETQYF
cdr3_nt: TGTGCCAGCAGCTTACTGGGACTAGCGGGGGCGGAGACCCAGTACTTC

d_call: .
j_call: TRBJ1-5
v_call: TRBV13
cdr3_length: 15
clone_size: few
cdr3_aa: CASSPDGTSNQPQHF
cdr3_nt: TGTGCCAGCAGCCCCGACGGTACCAGCAATCAGCCCCAGCATTTT

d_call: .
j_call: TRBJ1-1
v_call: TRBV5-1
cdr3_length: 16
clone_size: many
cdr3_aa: CASSLSPGSGPGEAFF
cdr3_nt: TGCGCCAGCAGCTTGTCCCCGGGTTCGGGGCCCGGTGAAGCTTTCTTT

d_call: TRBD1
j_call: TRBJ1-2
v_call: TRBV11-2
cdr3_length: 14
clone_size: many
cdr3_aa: CASRSNRGRYGYTF
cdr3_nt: TGTGCCAGCAGGTCGAACAGGGGACGCTATGGCTACACCTTC

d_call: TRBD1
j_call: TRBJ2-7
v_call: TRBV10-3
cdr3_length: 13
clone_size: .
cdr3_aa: CAISSGTGGEQYF
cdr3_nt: TGTGCCATCAGCTCAGGGACAGGGGGCGAGCAGTACTTC

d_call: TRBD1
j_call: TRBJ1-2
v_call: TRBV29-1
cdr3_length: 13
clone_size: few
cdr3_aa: CSVEEGAVRGYTF
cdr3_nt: TGCAGCGTTGAGGAGGGGGCGGTTCGTGGCTACACCTTC

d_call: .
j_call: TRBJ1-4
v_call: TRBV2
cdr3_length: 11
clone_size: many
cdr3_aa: CASFSKGKLFF
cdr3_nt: TGTGCCAGCTTCTCGAAGGGAAAACTGTTTTTT

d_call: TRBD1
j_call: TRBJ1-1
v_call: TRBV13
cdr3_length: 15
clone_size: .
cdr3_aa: CASSLGTGSGTEAFF
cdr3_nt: TGTGCCAGCAGCTTAGGGACAGGGTCGGGCACTGAAGCTTTCTTT

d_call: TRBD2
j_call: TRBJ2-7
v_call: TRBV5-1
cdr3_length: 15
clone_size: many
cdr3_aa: CASSLSSGRVSEQYF
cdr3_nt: TGCGCCAGCAGCTTGAGCAGCGGGAGGGTCAGTGAGCAGTACTTC

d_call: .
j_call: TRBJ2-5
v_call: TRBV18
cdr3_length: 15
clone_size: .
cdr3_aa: CASSLTGGDGETQYF
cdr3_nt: TGTGCCAGCTCACTAACCGGGGGCGATGGAGAGACCCAGTACTTC